This T cell receptor (beta chain) was sequenced in a study of beta chain features in type 1 diabetes. Study-wide results and limits: Diminished insertions and augmented deletions at VDJ junctions characterized type 1 diabetes patients.

The CDR3 is 13 residues long. The trim removed 3 bases at V and 4 bases at J, leaving 2 bases unmatched. Germline CDR1 is KGHSH and CDR2 is LQKENI. This clone was observed a handful of times. Its antigen is still unknown. Sequenced material consisted of expressed TCRB transcripts (all of the isolated RNA was reverse transcribed). Assay used: immunoSEQ multiplex PCR; TCRdb lists only in-frame clones, some missing. The table shows over 150,000 clones, with approximately 8.1% occurring only once. This chain links TRBV18 with TRBJ1-1; 7 nucleotides agree with TRBD1. The sequenced sample consisted of central memory CD4+ T cells from blood. The sequence was obtained from a man aged 18 to 30 in good health. CDR3 amino acids: CASSPGQSTEAFF. DNA of the CDR3: TGTGCCAGCTCACCGGGACAGTCCACTGAAGCTTTCTTT.